This record covers a single T cell receptor (beta chain). Naivety among CD8 cells was defined by CD45RO negativity and positive CCR7 selection, thereby excluding terminally differentiated effector memory CD45RA+ cells. Data came from immunoSEQ multiplex PCR; TCRdb stores just in-frame clones and leaves some out. The sample gives about 820,000 clones, around 92% of which show up once; about 25% is in the top ten. J was trimmed by 3 bases and V by 0 bases; bases with no gene match: 6. The CDR3 spans 16 residues. Germline V gene data show CDR1 as SGHRS and CDR2 as YFSETQ. This sample stems from a study of shared clonotypes between healthy human individuals.

The receptor's source is a man aged 30 to 39 in good health. This chain links TRBV5-1 with TRBJ2-1; TRBD2 aligns across 7 bases. Sequencing was carried out using naive CD8+ T cells sorted from blood. In DNA form, the CDR3 reads TGCGCCAGCAGCTTGGAGCTAGCGGAAGGCTACAATGAGCAGTTCTTC. It codes for CASSLELAEGYNEQFF.